Listed here is a single T cell receptor beta chain. The sample belongs to a study of blood T cells in healthy people across ages. The CDR3 length is 18 residues. Germline V gene lookup returns CDR1 SGHRS and CDR2 YFSETQ. V lost 3 bases to trimming and J lost 3 bases; unmatched junction nucleotides: 9. Then a second PCR, running roughly 7 to 11 cycles, was carried out with a sample-barcoded 5' primer and a J-beta primer mix. TCRdb ran MiXCR on the 5' RACE reads and lists one entry per CDR3 protein. Of 650,000 to 1,000,000 distinct CDR3 sequences listed, around 36% are singletons. Sample: blood. This TCR derives from a young man in good health. The chain links TRBV5-1 to TRBJ2-1; 13 bases are shared with TRBD2. The CDR3 DNA sequence: TGCGCCAGCAGCTCGGAGGGGGGACTAGCGGGGAGCTACAATGAGCAGTTCTTC. It yields the protein CASSSEGGLAGSYNEQFF.